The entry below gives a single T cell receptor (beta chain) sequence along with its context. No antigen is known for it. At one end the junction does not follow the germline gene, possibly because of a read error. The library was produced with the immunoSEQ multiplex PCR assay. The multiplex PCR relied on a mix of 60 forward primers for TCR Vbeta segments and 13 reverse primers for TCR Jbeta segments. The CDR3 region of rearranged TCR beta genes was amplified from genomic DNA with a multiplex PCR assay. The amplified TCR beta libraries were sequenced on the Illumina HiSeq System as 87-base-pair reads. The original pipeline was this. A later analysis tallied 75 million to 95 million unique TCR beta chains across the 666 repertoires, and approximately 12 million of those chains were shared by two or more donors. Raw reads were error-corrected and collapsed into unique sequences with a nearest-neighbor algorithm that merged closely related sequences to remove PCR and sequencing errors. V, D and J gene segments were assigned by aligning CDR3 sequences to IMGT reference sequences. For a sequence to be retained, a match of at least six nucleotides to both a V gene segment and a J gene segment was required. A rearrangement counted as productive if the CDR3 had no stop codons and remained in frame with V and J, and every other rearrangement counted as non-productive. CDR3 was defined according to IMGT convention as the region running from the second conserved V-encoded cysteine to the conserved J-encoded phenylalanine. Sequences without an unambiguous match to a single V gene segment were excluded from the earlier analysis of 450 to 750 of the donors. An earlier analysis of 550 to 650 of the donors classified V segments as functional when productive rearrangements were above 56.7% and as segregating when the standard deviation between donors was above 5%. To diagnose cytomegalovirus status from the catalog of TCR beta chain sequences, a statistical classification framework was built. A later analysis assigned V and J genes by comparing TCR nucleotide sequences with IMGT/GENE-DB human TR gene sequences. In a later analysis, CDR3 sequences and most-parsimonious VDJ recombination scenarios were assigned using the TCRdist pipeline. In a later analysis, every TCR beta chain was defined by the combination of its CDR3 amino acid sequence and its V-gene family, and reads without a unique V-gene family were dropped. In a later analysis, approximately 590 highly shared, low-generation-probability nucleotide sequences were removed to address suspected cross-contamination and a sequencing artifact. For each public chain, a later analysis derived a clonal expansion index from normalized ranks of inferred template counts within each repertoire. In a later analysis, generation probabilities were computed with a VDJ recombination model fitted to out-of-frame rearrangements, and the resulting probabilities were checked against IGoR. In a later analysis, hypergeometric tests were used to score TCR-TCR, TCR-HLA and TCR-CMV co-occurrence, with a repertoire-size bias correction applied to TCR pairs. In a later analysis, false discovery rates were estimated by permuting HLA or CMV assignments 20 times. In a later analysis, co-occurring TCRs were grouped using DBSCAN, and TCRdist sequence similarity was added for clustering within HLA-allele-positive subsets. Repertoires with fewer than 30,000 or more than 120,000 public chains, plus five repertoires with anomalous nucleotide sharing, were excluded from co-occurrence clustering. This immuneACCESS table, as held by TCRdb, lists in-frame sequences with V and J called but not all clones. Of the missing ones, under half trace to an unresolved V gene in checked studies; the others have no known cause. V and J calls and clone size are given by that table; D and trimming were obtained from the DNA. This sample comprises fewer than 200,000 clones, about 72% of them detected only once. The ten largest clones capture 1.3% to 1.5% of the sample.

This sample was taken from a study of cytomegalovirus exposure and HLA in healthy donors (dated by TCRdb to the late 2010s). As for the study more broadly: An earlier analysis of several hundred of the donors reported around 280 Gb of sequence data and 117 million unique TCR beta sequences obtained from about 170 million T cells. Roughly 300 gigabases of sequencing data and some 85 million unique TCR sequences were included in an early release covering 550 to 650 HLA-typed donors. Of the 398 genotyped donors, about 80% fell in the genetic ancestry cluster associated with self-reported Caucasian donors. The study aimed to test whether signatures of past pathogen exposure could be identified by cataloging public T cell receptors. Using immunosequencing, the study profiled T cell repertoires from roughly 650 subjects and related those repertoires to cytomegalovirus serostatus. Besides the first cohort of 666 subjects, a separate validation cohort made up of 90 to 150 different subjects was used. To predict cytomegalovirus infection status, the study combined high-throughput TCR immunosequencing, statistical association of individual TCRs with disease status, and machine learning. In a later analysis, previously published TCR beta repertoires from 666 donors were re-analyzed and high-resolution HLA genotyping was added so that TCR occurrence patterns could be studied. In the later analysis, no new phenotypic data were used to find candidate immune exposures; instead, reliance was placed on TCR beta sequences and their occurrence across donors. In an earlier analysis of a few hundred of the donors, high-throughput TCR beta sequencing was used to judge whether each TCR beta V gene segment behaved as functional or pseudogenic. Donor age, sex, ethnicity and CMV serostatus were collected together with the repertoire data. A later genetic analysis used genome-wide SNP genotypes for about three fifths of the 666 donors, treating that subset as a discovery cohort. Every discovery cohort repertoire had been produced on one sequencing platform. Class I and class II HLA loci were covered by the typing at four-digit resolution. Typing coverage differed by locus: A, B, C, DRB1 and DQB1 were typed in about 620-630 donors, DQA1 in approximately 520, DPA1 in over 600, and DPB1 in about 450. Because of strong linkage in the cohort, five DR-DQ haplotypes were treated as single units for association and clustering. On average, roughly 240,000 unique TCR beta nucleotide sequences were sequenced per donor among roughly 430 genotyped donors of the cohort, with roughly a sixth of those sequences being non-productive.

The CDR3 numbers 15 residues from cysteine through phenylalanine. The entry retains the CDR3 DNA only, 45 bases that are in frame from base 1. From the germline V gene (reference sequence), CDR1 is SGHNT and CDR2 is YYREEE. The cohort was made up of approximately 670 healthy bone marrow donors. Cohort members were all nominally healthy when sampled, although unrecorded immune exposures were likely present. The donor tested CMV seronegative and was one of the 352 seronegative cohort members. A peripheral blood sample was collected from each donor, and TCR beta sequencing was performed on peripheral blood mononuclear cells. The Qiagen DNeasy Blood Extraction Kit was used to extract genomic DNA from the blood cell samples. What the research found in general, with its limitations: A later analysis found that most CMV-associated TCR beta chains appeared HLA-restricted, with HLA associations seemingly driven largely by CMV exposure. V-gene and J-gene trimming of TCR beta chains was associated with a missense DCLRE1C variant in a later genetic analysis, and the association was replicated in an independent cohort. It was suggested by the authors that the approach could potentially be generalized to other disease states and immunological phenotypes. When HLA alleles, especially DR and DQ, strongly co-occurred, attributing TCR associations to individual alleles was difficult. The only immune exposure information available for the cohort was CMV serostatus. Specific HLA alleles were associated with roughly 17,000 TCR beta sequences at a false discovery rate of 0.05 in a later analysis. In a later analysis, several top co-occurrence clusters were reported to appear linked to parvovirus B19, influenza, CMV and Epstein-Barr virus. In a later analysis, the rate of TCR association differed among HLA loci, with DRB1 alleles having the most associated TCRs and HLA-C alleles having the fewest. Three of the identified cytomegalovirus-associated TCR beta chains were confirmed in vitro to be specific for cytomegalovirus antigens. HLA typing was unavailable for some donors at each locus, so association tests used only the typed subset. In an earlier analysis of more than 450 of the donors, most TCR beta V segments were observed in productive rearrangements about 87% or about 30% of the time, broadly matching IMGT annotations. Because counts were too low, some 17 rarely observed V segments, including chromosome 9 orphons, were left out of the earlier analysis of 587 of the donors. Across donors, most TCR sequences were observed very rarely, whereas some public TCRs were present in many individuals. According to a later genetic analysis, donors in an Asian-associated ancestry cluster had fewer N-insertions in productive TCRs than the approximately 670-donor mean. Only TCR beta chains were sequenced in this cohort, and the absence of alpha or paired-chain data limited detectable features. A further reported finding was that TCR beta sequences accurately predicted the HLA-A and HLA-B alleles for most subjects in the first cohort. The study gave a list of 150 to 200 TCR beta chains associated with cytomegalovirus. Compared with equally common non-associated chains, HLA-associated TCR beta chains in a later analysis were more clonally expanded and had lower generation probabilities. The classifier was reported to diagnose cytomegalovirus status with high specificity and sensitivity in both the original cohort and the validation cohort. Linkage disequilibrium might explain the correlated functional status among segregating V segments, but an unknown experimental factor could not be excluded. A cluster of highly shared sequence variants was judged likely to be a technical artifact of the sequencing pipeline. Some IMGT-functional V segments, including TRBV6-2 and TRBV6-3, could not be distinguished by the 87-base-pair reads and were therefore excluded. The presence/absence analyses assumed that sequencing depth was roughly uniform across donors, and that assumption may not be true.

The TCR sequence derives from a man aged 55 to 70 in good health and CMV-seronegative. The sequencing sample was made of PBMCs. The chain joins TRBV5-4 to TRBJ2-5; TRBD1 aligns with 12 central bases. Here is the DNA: TGTGCCAGCAGTTTGGGGACAGGGGGCGCAAAGACCCAGTACTTC. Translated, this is CASSLGTGGAKTQYF.